The entry that follows covers one T cell receptor (beta chain) sequence. The antigen it binds to is not known. No quality values exist for individual bases; no much larger clone is one base distant. The trim is 7 bases for V and 4 bases for J, with a gap of 10 bases between the germline ends. The CDR3 measures 12 amino acids from cysteine to phenylalanine. Only the CDR3 part of the read is kept: 36 bases, read in frame from the first base. CDR1 SNHLY and CDR2 FYNNEI are derived from the germline V gene. This entry is derived from a study of blood T cell repertoires in COVID-19 (dated by TCRdb to 2018 to 2021). With regard to the full study: Samples from collaborators originated in the United States, Italy and Spain and spanned both the acute and convalescent phases of COVID-19. The material from the prospective study consisted of cDNA or gDNA derived from T cells, B-cell-depleted T cells, or PBMCs. Subjects who had been exposed to COVID-19, were actively infected with it, or had recovered from it provided the deeply sampled blood TCRbeta repertoires that made up the dataset. The repertoires were made available in a free public database intended to serve as a resource for research on the immune response to SARS-CoV-2. The samples were drawn from the first 160 participants of the ongoing ImmuneRACE study and from 1,200 or so subjects provided by 6 global collaborators. The sample metadata nearly always contained a de-identified subject ID, COVID-19 status, age in years and sex. Where HLA class I and class II types were available, the types were taken from metadata supplied by the sample provider, not from assay-based typing. Summary of the overall study and its limitations: Clinical and demographic metadata were provided uncurated, with the amount varying by source and participant.

TCRbeta CDR3 regions were amplified from genomic DNA by means of the immunoSEQ Assay, a bias-controlled multiplex PCR. On the authors' methods: The number of nucleated cells in each sample was estimated by amplification of reference gene primers within the assay. To quantify the absolute abundance of each unique TCRbeta CDR3 rearrangement, sequence reads were collapsed and filtered. For each sample, productive Simpson clonality was calculated as the square root of Simpson's diversity index over productive rearrangements. Held by TCRdb, this immuneACCESS table contains in-frame sequences only and omits some clones. Under half of the omission traces to an unresolved V gene where checked; the cause of the rest is unknown. For V, J and clone size, that table is used; D and trimming come from the DNA. In this sample the table shows about 100,000 clones, 80% to 90% of which occur a single time. The top ten constitute 1.2% of the sample.

Whole blood was collected in K2EDTA tubes by collaborating institutions according to the institutions' own protocols. Collaborator samples were shipped for TCRbeta analysis as frozen whole blood, isolated PBMCs, or DNA extracted from either sample type. This receptor chain uses TRBV2 and TRBJ2-5; a tentative D call is TRBD2 (5 bases match). The clonotype was recovered from a man older than 75 with active or convalescent COVID-19. What was sequenced was peripheral blood. The DNA sequence is TGTGCCAGCATCGGGGTACGAGAGACCCAGTACTTC. This encodes CASIGVRETQYF.